The clone carrying this T cell receptor beta chain has at least ten counts. Antigen specificity is unknown. Germline V gene lookup returns CDR1 DFQATT and CDR2 SNEGSKA (reference sequence). The V gene end was trimmed by 6 bases and the J gene end by 7 bases; junction bases not matched to a gene: 12. The CDR3 sequence is 14 residues long. These data belong to a study of regulatory T cells in long-lasting Graves disease. Overall study findings and caveats: Patients with persistent disease shared under 3,500 public clonotypes, outpacing the approximately 970 shared by new patients.

Building the TCR beta libraries relied on iRepertoire HTBI primers, and CDR3 regions underwent Arm-PCR. Each CDR3 protein gets one entry after TCRdb re-called the multiplex PCR reads with MiXCR. The sample has approximately 350,000 distinct CDR3 sequences, 15% to 20% seen once. Described time point: newly diagnosed GD, antithyroid drugs for less than 3 months. With RNA extracted from PBMCs as input, the TCR library was made. These data also formed part of another study, on T cells in Graves' hyperthyroidism and ophthalmopathy.

Source: peripheral blood mononuclear cells (PBMCs), taken at new diagnosis, from a patient treated with antithyroid drugs. This receptor was obtained from a woman between 18 and 29 years old with Graves disease. This chain joins TRBV20-1 and TRBJ2-1, with TRBD2 matching over 7 bases. This chain's CDR3 is CSARLAPAGNEQFF. CDR3 coding DNA: TGCAGTGCCAGACTAGCACCAGCGGGGAATGAGCAGTTCTTC.